Below, 27 T cell receptor beta chains from the same sample are listed, as sequenced in a study of CD8+CD57+ T cells in acquired aplastic anemia. Patients chosen for sequencing had shown CD8+CD57+ cell expansion by flow cytometry. Profiling that covered TCR beta VDJ and CDR3 relied on genomic DNA as its template. TCRdb re-analysed the reads in MiXCR, keeping a single row per CDR3 protein. The sample records approximately 160,000 distinct CDR3 sequences, around 43% being singletons. The sample comprised sorted CD4+, CD8+, or CD8+CD57+ T cells (not recorded which) from PBMCs. The receptor source for this set is a human donor with aplastic anemia.

J is TRBJ2-7 and V is TRBV15, with D possibly matching TRBD1 (5 bases). CDR3 length: 12 amino acids. With 3 bases removed from V and 3 bases from J, the gap between germline ends came to 6 bases. Germline CDR1 reads LNHNV; CDR2 reads YYDKDF (reference sequence). CDR3 DNA sequence: TGTGCCACCAGCAGGGACAACTACGAGCAGTACTTC. Translated: CATSRDNYEQYF.

This chain connects TRBV2 to TRBJ1-6, with 8 nucleotides matching TRBD1. V gave up 6 bases and J gave up 9 bases; unmatched junction bases: 7. Germline assignment: CDR1 SNHLY and CDR2 FYNNEI. CDR3 length: 14 amino acids. The CDR3 nucleotides are TGTGCCAGCAGGGGACAGGACTATCCTTCACCCCTCCACTTT. Residues: CASRGQDYPSPLHF.

Only one count was recorded for this clonotype. The chain links TRBV25-1 to TRBJ1-2; 7 positions match TRBD1. The CDR3 is made up of 15 amino acids. The V segment lost 5 bases and the J segment 8 bases; nucleotides outside the gene matches: 14. From germline, CDR1 is MGHDK and CDR2 SYGVNS. CDR3: CASSPLPGGAHGYTF. CDR3 bases: TGTGCCAGCAGTCCCCTGCCAGGGGGGGCGCACGGCTACACCTTC.

This clonotype has ten or more counts. The rearrangement uses TRBV6-2 or TRBV6-3 and TRBJ2-7; 7 nucleotides match TRBD2. CDR3 length: 13 amino acids. Germline assignment: CDR1 MNHEY and CDR2 SVGEGT. Germline trimming cut 5 bases from V and 6 bases from J; bases unmatched to any gene: 7. The CDR3 loop is CASSGRGASEQYF. The CDR3, as DNA: TGTGCCAGCAGTGGGAGGGGAGCGTCCGAGCAGTACTTC.

This clonotype was seen a few times. V gene TRBV6-1 combines with J gene TRBJ1-4; tentatively, D is TRBD1 (6 bases). This CDR3 is built from 15 residues. Germline CDR1 and CDR2: MNHNS and SASEGT. V dropped 7 bases and J dropped 8 bases, with 20 bases sitting between them. CDR3 DNA: TGTGCCAGCAAGAGGGGGGGGGGAGTTGGGGAAAAACTGTTTTTT. Its protein is CASKRGGGVGEKLFF.

CDR3 bases: TGTGCCATCAGTGAGTCGCGGGGGGGATGGGGAGGCTACACCTTC. It translates to CAISESRGGWGGYTF. The chain recombines TRBV10-3 with TRBJ1-2; possibly TRBD1 for D (5 bases). The CDR3 is 15 residues long. V lost 0 bases and J lost 8, with 16 bases in between. Germline V gene lookup returns CDR1 ENHRY and CDR2 SYGVKD.

Ten or more counts support this clonotype. The gene calls are TRBV24-1 and TRBJ1-1, with TRBD1 as a possible D gene (6 bases). This CDR3 has 13 amino acids. Trimming took off 6 bases at V and 3 bases at J, with 10 bases between the two ends. Looked up from germline, CDR1 is KGHDR and CDR2 is SFDVKD. CDR3 amino acids: CATSQQGYTEAFF. In DNA form, the CDR3 reads TGTGCCACCAGTCAACAGGGATACACTGAAGCTTTCTTT.

The rearrangement joins TRBV6-1 to TRBJ2-7; TRBD2 matches 8 bases. The CDR3 has 17 amino acids. Germline-derived CDR1 and CDR2 are MNHNS and SASEGT. V shed 6 bases and J 2 bases; nucleotides not matched to a gene: 15. The CDR3 nucleotides are TGTGCCAGCAGGGGCCGAGGGGGGAGCGGGGGCACCTACGAGCAGTACTTC. This sequence encodes CASRGRGGSGGTYEQYF.

This clonotype appeared a few times. CDR3 nucleotides: TGCGCCAGCAGCCCTGAGTGGCGGACCCCCTACAATGAGCAGTTCTTC. Translated: CASSPEWRTPYNEQFF. The chain employs TRBV5-1 and TRBJ2-1, with D unclear. Germline CDR1 SGHRS, CDR2 YFSETQ. The germline V and J ends were trimmed by 4 bases and 2 bases, with 16 bases remaining between them. The CDR3 length is 16 residues.

This clonotype was seen ten or more times. The chain combines TRBV14 with TRBJ2-5; 8 bases are a match to TRBD1. This CDR3 is built from 13 residues. J gave up 7 bases and V 4 bases, and 5 bases lay outside the gene matches. Germline values: CDR1 SGHDN, CDR2 FVKESK. The CDR3 is CASSRPDRATQYF. For the CDR3, the DNA is TGTGCCAGCAGCCGACCGGACAGGGCGACCCAGTACTTC. The full variable domain, rest sourced from reference TRBV14 and TRBJ2-5, is EAGVTQFPSHSVIEKGQTVTLRCDPISGHDNLYWYRRVMGKEIKFLLHFVKESKQDESGMPNNRFLAERTGGTYSTLKVQPAELEDSGVYFCASSRPDRATQYFGPGTRLLVL.

The chain recombines TRBV29-1 with TRBJ1-1, with D possibly matching TRBD1 (5 bases). The V gene lost 6 bases and the J gene lost 4 bases, with 12 bases spanning the gap. From germline, CDR1 is SQVTM and CDR2 ANQGSEA. This CDR3 has 12 residues. DNA for the CDR3: TGCAGCGTCCGAAGGAGGGGCACTGAAGCTTTCTTT. Its protein product is CSVRRRGTEAFF. The whole variable domain, remainder taken from reference TRBV29-1 and TRBJ1-1, is SAVISQKPSRDICQRGTSLTIQCQVDSQVTMMFWYRQQPGQSLTLIATANQGSEATYESGFVIDKFPISRPNLTFSTLTVSNMSPEDSSIYLCSVRRRGTEAFFGQGTRLTVV.

This clonotype was counted at least ten times. The rearrangement links TRBV24-1 to TRBJ2-2, with D possibly TRBD2 on 6 matching bases. This CDR3 has 15 residues. Deletions cut 9 bases from V and 3 bases from J, with 16 bases between. Per germline, CDR1 KGHDR and CDR2 SFDVKD. The chain's CDR3 is CATRSGDFDTGELFF. In DNA form, the CDR3 reads TGTGCCACCCGCTCCGGGGACTTTGACACCGGGGAGCTGTTTTTT.

The chain is built from TRBV19 and TRBJ1-5; TRBD1 agrees at 7 bases. The CDR3 has 15 residues. Germline V gene sequence: CDR1 LNHDA, CDR2 SQIVND (reference sequence). V gave up 3 bases and J gave up 4 bases; unmatched junction bases: 6. The CDR3 protein is CASSITGAGNQPQHF. The CDR3 region has the DNA TGTGCCAGTAGTATTACAGGGGCCGGGAATCAGCCCCAGCATTTT.

This clonotype appeared many times. The CDR3 region is CASGLGVSEAFF. The CDR3 DNA sequence: TGTGCTAGTGGTCTAGGGGTTTCTGAAGCTTTCTTT. The J gene is TRBJ1-1, the V gene TRBV12-5; D may be TRBD1 (5 bases). V lost 5 bases to trimming and J lost 6 bases, with 10 bases between them. CDR3 length: 12 residues. Looked up from germline, CDR1 is LGHNT and CDR2 is FRNRAP.

In the case of this clonotype: This sequence may be a read error, since a much larger clone differs from it by one base. No conserved phenylalanine or tryptophan is present at the end of the CDR3, so a read error is the likely explanation. The V gene is TRBV5-1, the J gene TRBJ1-3; D might be TRBD1 (5 bases). CDR1 is SGHRS, CDR2 YFSETQ, per germline. The CDR3 totals 15 residues. V dropped 0 bases and J dropped 2 bases, with 9 bases sitting between them. DNA of the CDR3: TGCGCCAGCAGCTTGGCCGGGGGAACTGGAAACACCATATATCTT. It specifies CASSLAGGTGNTIYL.

This clonotype was seen a few times. The rearrangement links TRBV25-1 to TRBJ2-7, with D perhaps matching TRBD1 (6 bases). CDR1 MGHDK and CDR2 SYGVNS come from the germline V gene. The CDR3 sequence is 15 residues long. Trimming shortened V by 5 bases and J by 8 bases, and 22 bases separated the two germline ends. The CDR3 DNA reads as TGTGCCAGCAGTCGGGCAGGGGTCGGCCAGCCCCAGCAGTACTTC. This codes for CASSRAGVGQPQQYF.

This sequence joins TRBV15 and TRBJ1-3; D is ambiguous. Trimming cost V 2 bases and J 4 bases, with 6 bases left between them. CDR3 length: 13 residues. Germline V gives CDR1 LNHNV, CDR2 YYDKDF (reference sequence). CDR3 region: CATSRNEGNTIYF. CDR3 coding DNA: TGTGCCACCAGCAGAAATGAAGGAAACACCATATATTTT.

This clonotype was observed at least ten times. V is TRBV20-1 and J is TRBJ2-1; D remains ambiguous. Per the germline V gene, CDR1 is DFQATT and CDR2 is SNEGSKA (reference sequence). The CDR3 is 16 amino acids. Trimming took 0 bases from V and 4 from J, leaving 16 bases between them. The CDR3 region is CSARDSAPAAYNEQFF. The DNA for the CDR3 is TGCAGTGCTAGAGATTCGGCCCCCGCCGCTTACAATGAGCAGTTCTTC.

The chain recombines TRBV20-1 with TRBJ1-6; a weak D match, TRBD1 (5 bases). Germline assignment: CDR1 DFQATT and CDR2 SNEGSKA (reference sequence). This CDR3 is 16 amino acids long. V lost 4 bases to trimming and J lost 5 bases, with 18 bases between them. The DNA for the CDR3 is TGCAGTGCTAAACCCCCGTGGGGGAAGGATAATTCACCCCTCCACTTT. This sequence encodes CSAKPPWGKDNSPLHF.

The chain uses TRBV6-1 and TRBJ1-6; no reliable D call. Germline CDR1 is MNHNS and CDR2 is SASEGT. V was cut by 7 bases and J by 8 bases, with 9 bases left in between. CDR3 length: 12 residues. The CDR3 sequence is CASKGFYSPLHF. The CDR3 DNA reads as TGTGCCAGCAAAGGATTTTATTCACCCCTCCACTTT.

The chain recombines TRBV19 with TRBJ1-2, with a possible D match to TRBD1 (5 bases). Per the germline V gene, CDR1 is LNHDA and CDR2 is SQIVND (reference sequence). The CDR3 consists of 14 residues. V was clipped by 4 bases and J by 0 bases, with 9 bases between them. CDR3 sequence: CASSRGSANYGYTF. In DNA, the CDR3 is TGTGCCAGTAGTAGGGGCAGCGCTAACTATGGCTACACCTTC.

V gene TRBV24-1 combines with J gene TRBJ2-7; 11 bases fit TRBD1. This CDR3 has 16 amino acids. Germline-derived CDR1 and CDR2 are KGHDR and SFDVKD. J lost 2 bases, V lost 7 bases, and 9 bases had no gene match. The CDR3 DNA follows: TGTGCCACCAGGGGACAGGGGGGGACTAGGGCCTACGAGCAGTACGTC. Translation: CATRGQGGTRAYEQYV.

V and J are TRBV12-3 or TRBV12-4 and TRBJ1-2, with unresolved D. Trimming removed 7 bases from V and 8 bases from J, with 17 bases in between. The length of the CDR3 is 13 residues. In nucleotides, the CDR3 is TGTGCCAGCATCCCGTATAAGTTGGGGGGCTACACCTTC. It translates to CASIPYKLGGYTF.

The chain uses TRBV24-1 and TRBJ2-7; 7 positions match TRBD1. Trimming took 5 bases from V and 2 from J; bases not matched to a gene: 2. CDR1 and CDR2 from the germline V gene are KGHDR and SFDVKD. The CDR3 extends over 13 amino acids. CDR3 in amino acids: CATSATGAYEQYF. The CDR3 bases are TGTGCCACCAGTGCAACAGGGGCCTACGAGCAGTACTTC.

The chain employs TRBV7-9 and TRBJ1-2; D may be TRBD1 (6 bases). This CDR3 comprises 13 residues. The germline V gene encodes CDR1 SEHNR and CDR2 FQNEAQ (reference sequence). V was trimmed by 2 bases and J by 8 bases, leaving 12 bases between them. The CDR3 here is CASSLSGGQGYTF. CDR3 DNA: TGTGCCAGCAGCTTATCCGGGGGCCAGGGCTACACCTTC.

This clonotype appeared a single time. CDR3 protein: CASSQNPNRLYGYTF. CDR3 bases: TGCGCCAGCAGCCAGAACCCCAACCGCCTCTATGGCTACACCTTC. The chain is built from TRBV4-3 and TRBJ1-2, with D unclear. Per the germline V gene, CDR1 is LGHNA and CDR2 is YSLEER. The V end was cut by 3 bases, the J end by 4 bases, with 15 bases between. This CDR3 has 15 residues.

The table lists this clonotype with a few counts. The chain has TRBV20-1 and TRBJ1-1; D is undetermined. The CDR3 is 11 amino acids. Trimming left V 5 bases short and J 11 bases short, with 15 bases between. Germline V CDR1 and CDR2: DFQATT, SNEGSKA (reference sequence). The CDR3 DNA follows: TGCAGTGCTCGTGATCCAGGCCCGGCTTTCTTT. Translating gives CSARDPGPAFF.